A single sample is the source of the 19 T cell receptor beta chains below, sequenced in a study of post-analysis software for immune sequencing data. Prepared TCR beta cDNA libraries contained unique molecular identifiers. A single record per CDR3 protein comes from TCRdb applying MiXCR to the PCR reads. This table holds about 460,000 distinct CDR3 sequences, approximately 45% found once. Their target antigens are unknown. Broader study findings: Patients showed TRBV5-6, TRBV5-1 and TRBV20-1 among four to six TRBV segments more frequent than in controls.

Sequencing used blood. The receptors originated from a girl aged 10-17 years with multiple sclerosis.

The CDR3 reads CASSDLKGLHF. DNA for the CDR3: TGTGCCAGCAGTGATTTGAAGGGACTCCACTTT. This chain uses TRBV6-1 with TRBJ1-6; D is undetermined. The CDR3 totals 11 residues. Germline V gene sequence: CDR1 MNHNS, CDR2 SASEGT. Trimming shortened V by 3 bases and J by 16 bases, and 10 bases separated the two germline ends.

This clonotype was detected a few times. V and J are TRBV15 and TRBJ2-3; no clear D. The CDR3 consists of 15 residues. In germline, CDR1 is LNHNV, CDR2 YYDKDF (reference sequence). V gave up 0 bases and J gave up 3 bases, with 10 bases separating them. CDR3 region: CATSRESADTDTQYF. The CDR3 bases are TGTGCCACCAGCAGAGAGTCTGCGGATACAGATACGCAGTATTTT.

A word on this clonotype: Its ends do not fully match the called genes, so a read error is possible. The chain couples TRBV28 to TRBJ2-5, with a possible D match to TRBD1 (5 bases). Germline lookup yields CDR1 MDHEN and CDR2 SYDVKM. CDR3 size: 13 residues. The CDR3 nucleotides are TGTACCAGCAGTCTCTCTAAGGGGTGGACCCAGTACTTC. Its protein is CTSSLSKGWTQYF.

Worth noting for this clonotype: One end of the junction is discordant with germline, which a read error may explain. The chain combines TRBV5-1 with TRBJ2-1; D unresolved. The CDR3 runs 16 residues. Germline CDR1 SGHRS, CDR2 YFSETQ. CDR3 sequence reads: CASSLEESDPYNKQFF. The CDR3 DNA reads as TGCGCCAGCAGCTTGGAGGAGTCAGACCCCTACAATAAGCAGTTCTTC.

The V gene is TRBV4-3, the J gene TRBJ1-5, with TRBD1 matching 8 bases. CDR3 length equals 15 residues. V lost 4 bases, J lost 1 base, and 3 bases stayed unmatched. Germline V gene lookup returns CDR1 LGHNA and CDR2 YSLEER. The CDR3 here is CASSLRTGSNQPQHF. The DNA for the CDR3 is TGCGCCAGCAGCCTTCGGACAGGGAGCAATCAGCCCCAGCATTTT.

The gene calls are TRBV10-3 and TRBJ2-3; unclear D gene. V was cut by 3 bases and J by 0 bases, with 7 bases left in between. The CDR3 runs to 14 residues. Germline-derived CDR1 and CDR2 are ENHRY and SYGVKD. CDR3 DNA sequence: TGTGCCATCAGTGACCTCTCTAGCACAGATACGCAGTATTTT. This translates into CAISDLSSTDTQYF.

The chain links TRBV29-1 to TRBJ2-5, with D perhaps assigned TRBD1 or TRBD2 (5 bases each). CDR1 SQVTM and CDR2 ANQGSEA come from the germline V gene. Deletions cut 2 bases from V and 4 bases from J, with 11 bases between. CDR3 size: 13 residues. This chain's CDR3 is CSVERGPGETQYF. The CDR3, as DNA: TGCAGCGTTGAAAGGGGACCGGGAGAGACCCAGTACTTC.

J is TRBJ2-5 and V is TRBV7-3, with D perhaps matching TRBD2 (5 bases). Trimming pared 2 bases from V and 3 bases from J, leaving 10 bases between. This CDR3 has 14 residues. Germline values: CDR1 SGHTA, CDR2 FQGTGA. CDR3 loop: CASSLWVSEETQYF. The CDR3 DNA sequence: TGTGCCAGCAGCTTATGGGTTAGCGAAGAGACCCAGTACTTC. Looking up the rest from reference TRBV7-3 and TRBJ2-5 gives the full variable domain: GAGVSQTPSNKVTEKGKYVELRCDPISGHTALYWYRQSLGQGPEFLIYFQGTGAADDSGLPNDRFFAVRPEGSVSTLKIQRTERGDSAVYLCASSLWVSEETQYFGPGTRLLVL.

The V gene is TRBV6-2 or TRBV6-3, the J gene TRBJ2-5; D remains unclear. The end of the DNA aligns better with TRBJ2-7, so the J call may be wrong. In germline, CDR1 is MNHEY, CDR2 SVGEGT. The CDR3 covers 15 residues. CDR3 in amino acids: CASSLVQWGSGEQYF. For the CDR3, the DNA is TGTGCCAGCAGTCTAGTTCAATGGGGAAGTGGCGAGCAGTACTTC.

This chain uses TRBV7-2 with TRBJ2-7; 12 nucleotides align to TRBD2. V trimming: 5 bases; J trimming: 2 bases; junction bases outside the gene matches: 13. The CDR3 has 18 residues. Germline CDR1 is SGHTA and CDR2 is FQGNSA. This CDR3 is CASSIPSGRAKGPYEQYF. The CDR3 DNA follows: TGTGCCAGCAGCATCCCTAGCGGGAGGGCGAAGGGCCCCTACGAGCAGTACTTC.

The chain combines TRBV20-1 with TRBJ1-1, with unresolved D. Deletions cut 3 bases from V and 8 bases from J, with 16 bases between. The CDR3 extends over 13 amino acids. Germline CDR1 DFQATT, CDR2 SNEGSKA (reference sequence). CDR3 nucleotides: TGCAGTGCTAGCGACACCTCGGCGTCCGAAGCTTTCTTT. Translated: CSASDTSASEAFF.

The chain joins TRBV10-3 to TRBJ2-7, with D possibly TRBD1 on 6 matching bases. The CDR3 length is 13 residues. The germline V and J ends were trimmed by 5 bases and 2 bases, with 10 bases remaining between them. Germline V lookup: CDR1 ENHRY, CDR2 SYGVKD. CDR3 coding DNA: TGTGCCATCAGTCACAGGGACCCCTACGAGCAGTACTTC. Protein product: CAISHRDPYEQYF.

In this sample, this clonotype turned up a few times. This chain connects TRBV28 to TRBJ1-2, with 8 bases aligning to TRBD1. The ends lost 11 bases at V and 4 bases at J; junction bases unmatched: 6. This CDR3 is built from 12 residues. Germline V gene sequence: CDR1 MDHEN, CDR2 SYDVKM. This CDR3 reads CACEGQVYGYTF. The DNA of the CDR3 is TGTGCCTGTGAGGGACAGGTCTATGGCTACACCTTC.

The chain recombines TRBV4-1 with TRBJ2-7; TRBD2 might be the D (6 bases). Per the germline V gene, CDR1 is MGHRA and CDR2 is YSYEKL. The CDR3 consists of 16 residues. V lost 0 bases, J lost 4 bases, and 16 bases lay in between. CDR3 bases: TGCGCCAGCAGCCAAGAGCGAGGGCCACGGGGGTACGAGCAGTACTTC. Translating gives CASSQERGPRGYEQYF.

The chain has TRBV6-5 and TRBJ2-7; TRBD1 or TRBD2 may be the D gene (5 bases each). This CDR3 has 16 amino acids. The germline V gene has CDR1 MNHEY and CDR2 SVGAGI. With 8 bases removed from V and 3 bases from J, the gap between germline ends came to 23 bases. The CDR3 loop reads CASHIRPGTAIYEQYF. DNA for the CDR3: TGTGCCAGCCACATCCGTCCTGGGACCGCGATCTACGAGCAGTACTTC.

This clonotype turned up a few times. The chain couples TRBV7-8 to TRBJ1-2, with D possibly matching TRBD1 (5 bases). Germline V gives CDR1 SGHVS, CDR2 FQNEAQ. The CDR3 covers 16 residues. The V gene lost 7 bases and the J gene lost 3 bases, with 21 bases spanning the gap. CDR3 coding DNA: TGTGCCAGCACTCGGAACCGGGACGATGTGGACTATGGCTACACCTTC. Protein product: CASTRNRDDVDYGYTF.

The sample holds a few counts of this clonotype. The rearrangement uses TRBV7-2 and TRBJ2-1; D uncertain. From germline, CDR1 is SGHTA and CDR2 FQGNSA. This CDR3 is built from 11 residues. Deletions cut 5 bases from V and 9 bases from J, with 8 bases between. The chain's CDR3 is CASSVRIEQFF. DNA of the CDR3: TGTGCCAGCAGCGTTAGAATTGAGCAGTTCTTC.

The rearrangement joins TRBV6-6 to TRBJ1-2, with 12 bases that match TRBD1. Germline CDR1 is MNHNY and CDR2 is SVGAGI (reference sequence). V lost 6 bases to trimming and J lost 0 bases; unmatched junction nucleotides: 8. The CDR3 is 17 residues long. This CDR3 reads CASRNPGQGAANYGYTF. CDR3 in DNA: TGTGCCAGCAGGAATCCGGGACAGGGGGCTGCTAACTATGGCTACACCTTC.

This clonotype was picked up a small number of times. The V and J genes are TRBV28 and TRBJ2-7; TRBD1 aligns across 7 bases. The V and J ends lost 8 bases and 7 bases, in that order; junction bases with no gene match: 8. The CDR3 spans 12 residues. The germline gives CDR1 MDHEN, CDR2 SYDVKM. As DNA, the CDR3 is TGTGCCAGCTTCGGCGCAGGGGGAGAGCAGTACTTC. Translation: CASFGAGGEQYF.